The clone carrying this T cell receptor (beta chain) was detected many times. What it binds is unknown. The record originates from a study of regulatory T cells in long-lasting Graves disease. Study results and caveats: Having only a small sample size may have limited accuracy. New patients shared approximately 970 public clonotypes, and persistent patients shared more, with around 2,600. Favored gene segments in persistent disease were TRBV28, TRBJ1-2 and TRBJ2-5.

V lost 5 bases and J lost 4, with 14 bases in between. This CDR3 spans 15 amino acids. Germline assignment: CDR1 SGHNT and CDR2 YENEEA. For TCR beta, libraries came from iRepertoire HTBI primers and Arm-PCR of CDR3 regions. TCRdb analysed the multiplex PCR reads with MiXCR anew, one entry per CDR3 protein. The sample records roughly 400,000 distinct CDR3 sequences, about 15% being singletons. Time point defined: newly diagnosed GD, antithyroid drugs for less than 3 months. With RNA extracted from PBMCs as input, the TCR library was made. Another study also made use of these data, one on T cells in Graves' hyperthyroidism and ophthalmopathy. From that study: Prediction of ophthalmopathy progression came a median around 6 months pre-onset.

Sample: peripheral blood mononuclear cells (PBMCs), taken at new diagnosis, from a patient treated with antithyroid drugs. The rearrangement joins TRBV11-3 to TRBJ2-2; the D gene is possibly TRBD2 (6 bases). This clonotype was obtained from a woman in her thirties or forties with Graves disease. CDR3 DNA: TGTGCCAGCAGCATTAGCGGAGCACCCACCGGGGAGCTGTTTTTT. Translation gives CASSISGAPTGELFF.